A selection of T cell receptor beta chains follows, all from one sample in a study of CD8 T cells in Susac syndrome. TCRdb redid the calling of the immunoSEQ multiplex PCR reads with MiXCR, one entry per CDR3 protein. The sample carries roughly 190,000 distinct CDR3 sequences, 90% to 97% recorded once. The sequenced sample was CD4+ T cells from PBMCs. The receptors stem from a human donor with Susac syndrome. Both conserved end residues are trimmed from each CDR3.

J	V	CDR3
TRBJ2-2	TRBV4-2	ASSQDPSAGELF
TRBJ2-1	TRBV5-1	ASSLATGLAGVEQF
TRBJ2-4	TRBV6-2/TRBV6-3	ASSYLETLAKNIQY
TRBJ2-5	TRBV30	AWSGKLAAQETQY
TRBJ1-2	TRBV25-1	ASSGGASGYT
TRBJ1-1	TRBV30	AWSVLAGTEAF
TRBJ1-3	TRBV15	ATSRDVAMEGRNTIY
TRBJ2-3	TRBV4-1	ASSQEGAGAGDTQY
TRBJ1-4	TRBV4-1	ASSQRQGTTNEKLF
TRBJ2-7	TRBV11-2	ASSFQWNSGYEQY
TRBJ2-1	TRBV7-3	ASSLGQAWGNEQF
TRBJ2-2	TRBV2	ASSYGTGEEGELF
TRBJ1-1	TRBV20-1	SASRQGGTEAF
TRBJ2-5	TRBV5-6	ASSWDVETQY
TRBJ2-5	TRBV6-5	ASSYTQALQETQY
TRBJ1-5	TRBV20-1	SAEWGSQNSNQPQH
TRBJ1-6	TRBV11-1	ASSLLGPLNSPLH
TRBJ1-5	TRBV24-1	ATSDLRGGNQPQH
TRBJ1-1	TRBV5-1	ASSPTGGRVEAF